This T cell receptor beta chain originates from a study of blood T cell repertoires in COVID-19 (dated by TCRdb to the early 2020s). For the study in its entirety: Collaborator samples came from the United States, Italy and Spain and covered acute and convalescent phases of COVID-19. The material from the prospective study consisted of cDNA or gDNA derived from T cells, B-cell-depleted T cells, or PBMCs. Subjects who had been exposed to COVID-19, were actively infected with it, or had recovered from it provided the deeply sampled blood TCRbeta repertoires that made up the dataset. The repertoires were made available in a free public database intended to serve as a resource for research on the immune response to SARS-CoV-2. The samples were drawn from the first 160 participants of the ongoing ImmuneRACE study and from some 1,300 subjects provided by 6 global collaborators. Sample metadata almost always included a de-identified subject ID, COVID-19 status, age in years and sex. HLA class I and class II types, where available, came from metadata supplied by the sample provider rather than from assay-based typing.

The immunoSEQ Assay, a bias-controlled multiplex PCR, was used to amplify TCRbeta CDR3 regions from genomic DNA. The paper's data handling went like this. Nucleated cell counts per sample were estimated from amplification of reference gene primers within the assay. To quantify the absolute abundance of each unique TCRbeta CDR3 rearrangement, sequence reads were collapsed and filtered. For each sample, productive Simpson clonality was calculated as the square root of Simpson's diversity index across productive rearrangements. TCRdb obtained this table from immuneACCESS and retained in-frame rearrangements with V and J assigned. These tables miss some clones; where compared with another copy, unresolved V genes account for less than half of the shortfall, and the remainder is unexplained. The V and J calls and clone size were taken over from that table, and D and trimming were inferred from the DNA. Present in this sample are fewer than 350,000 clones, 85% of which were seen just once. The ten largest account for about 2.7% of the sample.

Regarding this clone: Its antigen is currently not known. Per-nucleotide qualities are absent, and no much larger clonotype sits a single base away.

Participants in the prospective study were enrolled through a virtual design, were aged roughly 18 to 100 years, and lived in approximately 25 United States geographic areas. In the prospective study, participants were assigned to cohorts based on the clinical history participants reported in a screening survey and a study questionnaire. Recovered participants in ImmuneRACE Cohort 3 were defined by two consecutive negative NP/OP PCR tests, clearance by a healthcare professional, or resolution of symptoms. In the prospective study, whole blood, serum and a nasopharyngeal or oropharyngeal swab were collected from each participant by mobile phlebotomists. Prospective study participants could optionally give additional blood draws and questionnaires over an approximately two-month period. Before DNA extraction, blood samples from the prospective study were shipped at room temperature or frozen. The full study reports these points: Clinical and demographic metadata were provided uncurated, with the amount varying by source and participant.

Sequencing used PBMCs or T cells enriched from blood (not recorded which). The TCR sequence derives from a woman between 45 and 65 years old who had recovered from COVID-19.

The CDR3 has the sequence CASSLGQGWGTEAFF. The nucleotide sequence reads TGTGCCAGTAGTCTGGGACAGGGGTGGGGCACTGAAGCTTTCTTT. This chain is built from TRBV19 and TRBJ1-1; a stretch of 10 junction bases matches TRBD1. The germline V and J ends show losses of 5 bases and 4 bases respectively, and no gene match explains 7 bases of the junction. Measured from the cysteine to the phenylalanine, the CDR3 is 15 residues long. Only the CDR3 DNA stays, 45 bases, in frame from base 1. The germline V gene (reference sequence) sets CDR1 to LNHDA and CDR2 to SQIVND.